One sample yielded the 14 T cell receptor beta chains listed below, sequenced in a study of monozygotic twins with inflammatory bowel disease. TCRdb derives one entry per CDR3 protein from the 5' RACE reads, leaving out DNA. Recorded here are just over 300,000 distinct CDR3 sequences; the top ten clones represent 5.6%. Input material: blood. These TCRs come from a human donor with ulcerative colitis or Crohn's disease, or a healthy co-twin of an affected twin (not recorded which).

This chain uses TRBV7-2 with TRBJ2-7. Germline lookup yields CDR1 SGHTA and CDR2 FQGNSA. The length of the CDR3 is 16 residues. CDR3 loop: CASSTRRGGSVYEQYF.

The V and J genes are TRBV5-6 and TRBJ2-1; the TCRdb call, TRBD1, lacks DNA for checking. The length of the CDR3 is 18 residues. Germline V gene data show CDR1 as SGHDT and CDR2 as YYEEEE. Here the CDR3 reads CASSLPPGGESLTNEQFF. Full variable domain (outside the CDR3, taken from reference TRBV5-6 and TRBJ2-1): DAGVTQSPTHLIKTRGQQVTLRCSPKSGHDTVSWYQQALGQGPQFIFQYYEEEERQRGNFPDRFSGHQFPNYSSELNVNALLLGDSALYLCASSLPPGGESLTNEQFFGPGTRLTVL.

This CDR3 is CASSPPRMSHGPQHF. V gene TRBV18 combines with J gene TRBJ1-5. This CDR3 region has 15 residues. CDR1 and CDR2 (germline): KGHSH, LQKENI.

The rearrangement uses TRBV19 and TRBJ2-6; checking the TCRdb D call of TRBD1 is not possible without DNA. CDR1 and CDR2 (germline): LNHDA, SQIVND (reference sequence). The CDR3 length is 16 residues. The CDR3 spells CASKAGFSSGANVLTF.

The J gene is TRBJ1-1, the V gene TRBV30. The CDR3 has 13 amino acids. Germline V gives CDR1 GTSNPN, CDR2 SVGIG (reference sequence). The CDR3 reads CAWAAGLDTEAFF.

The gene calls are TRBV25-1 and TRBJ2-7. The CDR3 is 14 amino acids. Germline CDR1 reads MGHDK; CDR2 reads SYGVNS. CDR3 amino acids: CASARQSRTYEQYF.

The V gene is TRBV11-1, the J gene TRBJ2-2; absent DNA, TCRdb's TRBD1 call cannot be checked. CDR3 length: 13 amino acids. CDR1 SGHAT and CDR2 FQDESV come from the germline V gene (reference sequence). This CDR3 is CASSPLGAGELFF. Supplemented by reference TRBV11-1 and TRBJ2-2, the full variable domain reads EAEVAQSPRYKITEKSQAVAFWCDPISGHATLYWYRQILGQGPELLVQFQDESVVDDSQLPKDRFSAERLKGVDSTLKIQPAELGDSAMYLCASSPLGAGELFFGEGSRLTVL.

This chain joins TRBV18 and TRBJ2-7; TCRdb's assignment of TRBD1 cannot be checked, as there is no DNA. There are 15 residues in the CDR3. Germline V lookup: CDR1 KGHSH, CDR2 LQKENI. This CDR3 reads CASSPFTRGPYEQYF.

J is TRBJ2-7 and V is TRBV28. Germline CDR1 reads MDHEN; CDR2 reads SYDVKM. This CDR3 spans 11 amino acids. CDR3 loop: CASSLRVEQYF.

The chain joins TRBV29-1 to TRBJ2-4; the D call of TRBD1 rests on TCRdb alone, since no DNA is present to check it. The V gene's germline CDR1 is SQVTM and CDR2 ANQGSEA. The CDR3 covers 13 residues. CDR3 sequence: CSVSGGVGNIQYF.

This chain connects TRBV6-2 or TRBV6-3 to TRBJ2-3; TCRdb indicates TRBD1, and absent DNA this call remains unverified. Germline values: CDR1 MNHEY, CDR2 SVGEGT. The CDR3 contains 17 residues. The CDR3: CASRSWGRHHKTDTQYF.

The rearrangement uses TRBV9 and TRBJ2-7; TCRdb's assignment of TRBD2 cannot be checked, as there is no DNA. The CDR3 totals 15 residues. CDR1 and CDR2 from the germline V gene are SGDLS and YYNGEE. CDR3 residues: CASSVGTSATYEQYF.

The V and J genes are TRBV11-3 and TRBJ2-1. Germline assignment: CDR1 SGHNT and CDR2 YENEEA. The CDR3 extends over 16 amino acids. This CDR3 reads CASSLGVPRSYNEQFF.

This chain uses TRBV27 with TRBJ1-6; as DNA is missing, the TRBD1 call by TCRdb cannot be tested. Per the germline V gene, CDR1 is MNHEY and CDR2 is SMNVEV (reference sequence). The CDR3 covers 14 residues. CDR3 in amino acids: CASSFRRENSPLHF.